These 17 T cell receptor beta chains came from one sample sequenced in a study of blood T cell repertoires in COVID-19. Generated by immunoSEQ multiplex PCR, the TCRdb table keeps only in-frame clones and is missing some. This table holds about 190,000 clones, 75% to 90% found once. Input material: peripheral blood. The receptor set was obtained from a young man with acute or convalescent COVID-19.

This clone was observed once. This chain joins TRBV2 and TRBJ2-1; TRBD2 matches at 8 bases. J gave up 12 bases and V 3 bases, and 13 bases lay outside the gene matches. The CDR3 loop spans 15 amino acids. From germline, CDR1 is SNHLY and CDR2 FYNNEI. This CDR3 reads CASSERLAGGTGQFF. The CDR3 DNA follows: TGTGCCAGCAGTGAGCGGCTAGCGGGCGGTACGGGGCAGTTCTTC. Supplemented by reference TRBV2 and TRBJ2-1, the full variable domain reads EPEVTQTPSHQVTQMGQEVILRCVPISNHLYFYWYRQILGQKVEFLVSFYNNEISEKSEIFDDQFSVERPDGSNFTLKIRSTKLEDSAMYFCASSERLAGGTGQFFGPGTRLTVL.

The CDR3 bases are TGTGCCAGCAGTTCCATCACAGGGGTCGGAAACACCATATATTTT. It encodes CASSSITGVGNTIYF. The J gene is TRBJ1-3, the V gene TRBV6-5; 7 bases fit TRBD1. The germline V gene encodes CDR1 MNHEY and CDR2 SVGAGI. This CDR3 contains 15 residues. J was trimmed by 4 bases and V by 4 bases; bases with no gene match: 7.

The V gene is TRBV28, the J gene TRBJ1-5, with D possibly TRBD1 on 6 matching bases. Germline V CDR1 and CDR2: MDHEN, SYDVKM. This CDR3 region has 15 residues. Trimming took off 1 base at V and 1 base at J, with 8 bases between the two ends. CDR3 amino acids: CASSLSGHSNQPQHF. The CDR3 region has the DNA TGTGCCAGCAGTTTATCGGGACACAGCAATCAGCCCCAGCATTTT.

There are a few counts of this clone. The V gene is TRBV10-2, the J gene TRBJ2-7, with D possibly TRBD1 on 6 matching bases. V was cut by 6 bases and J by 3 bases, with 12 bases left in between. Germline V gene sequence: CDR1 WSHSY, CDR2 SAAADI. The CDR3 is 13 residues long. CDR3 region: CASSGQYGYEQYF. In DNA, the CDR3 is TGCGCCAGCAGCGGACAGTACGGCTACGAGCAGTACTTC.

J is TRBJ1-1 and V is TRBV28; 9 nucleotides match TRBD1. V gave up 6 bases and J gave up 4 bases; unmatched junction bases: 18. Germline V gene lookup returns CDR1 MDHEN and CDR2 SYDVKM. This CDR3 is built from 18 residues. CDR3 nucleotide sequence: TGTGCCAGCAGCCCCCCAGGGCAATACAGGGGGCTGGGCACTGAAGCTTTCTTT. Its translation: CASSPPGQYRGLGTEAFF.

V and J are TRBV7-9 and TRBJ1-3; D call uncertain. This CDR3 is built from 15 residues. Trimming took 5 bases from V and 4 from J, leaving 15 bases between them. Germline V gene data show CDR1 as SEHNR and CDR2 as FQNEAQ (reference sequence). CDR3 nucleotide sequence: TGTGCCAGCAGCCAATTATCGGGGAGGGGAAACACCATATATTTT. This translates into CASSQLSGRGNTIYF.

The CDR3 nucleotides read TGTGCCAGCAGCTCTTCTAACACCATATATTTT. It translates to CASSSSNTIYF. This chain joins TRBV7-9 and TRBJ1-3; D ambiguous. The CDR3 consists of 11 residues. CDR1 is SEHNR and CDR2 is FQNEAQ in the germline V gene (reference sequence). The V end was cut by 4 bases, the J end by 7 bases, with 5 bases between.

In nucleotides, the CDR3 is TGTGCCAGCAGCTTAGTGGCTAGCGGCACAGATACGCAGTATTTT. Its translation: CASSLVASGTDTQYF. This chain uses TRBV7-6 with TRBJ2-3; D may be TRBD2 (6 bases). Trimming pared 1 base from V and 1 base from J, leaving 9 bases between. Looked up from germline, CDR1 is SGHVS and CDR2 is FNYEAQ. The CDR3 runs to 15 residues.

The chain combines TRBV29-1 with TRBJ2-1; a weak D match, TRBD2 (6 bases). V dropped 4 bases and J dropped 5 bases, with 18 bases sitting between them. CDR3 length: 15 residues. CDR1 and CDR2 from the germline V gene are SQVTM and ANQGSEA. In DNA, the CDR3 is TGCAGCGTTGGTCTGGTAGGCGGGAAGAACAATGAGCAGTTCTTC. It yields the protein CSVGLVGGKNNEQFF.

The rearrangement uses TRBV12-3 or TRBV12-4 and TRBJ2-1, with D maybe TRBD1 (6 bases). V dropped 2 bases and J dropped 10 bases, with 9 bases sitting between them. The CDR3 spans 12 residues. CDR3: CASSLRGGEQFF. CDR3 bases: TGTGCCAGCAGTTTAAGAGGGGGAGAGCAGTTCTTC.

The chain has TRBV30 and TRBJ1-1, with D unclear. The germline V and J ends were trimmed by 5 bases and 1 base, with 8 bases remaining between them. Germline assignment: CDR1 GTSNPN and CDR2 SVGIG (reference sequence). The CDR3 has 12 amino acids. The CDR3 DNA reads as TGTGCCTGGGATAACTCGAACACTGAAGCTTTCTTT. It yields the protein CAWDNSNTEAFF.

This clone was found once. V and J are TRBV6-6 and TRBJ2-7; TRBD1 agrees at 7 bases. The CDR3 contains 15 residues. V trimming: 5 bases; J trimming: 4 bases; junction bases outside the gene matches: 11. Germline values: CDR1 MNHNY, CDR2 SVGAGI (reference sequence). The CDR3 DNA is TGTGCCAGCAGTATCAACAGGGGTTTCAGGTACGAGCAGTACTTC. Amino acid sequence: CASSINRGFRYEQYF.

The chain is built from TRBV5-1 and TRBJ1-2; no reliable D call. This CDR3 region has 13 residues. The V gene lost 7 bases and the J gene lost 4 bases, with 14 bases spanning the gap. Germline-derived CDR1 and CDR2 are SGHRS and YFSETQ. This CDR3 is CASGFGEAYGYTF. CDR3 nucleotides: TGCGCCAGCGGGTTCGGGGAGGCCTATGGCTACACCTTC.

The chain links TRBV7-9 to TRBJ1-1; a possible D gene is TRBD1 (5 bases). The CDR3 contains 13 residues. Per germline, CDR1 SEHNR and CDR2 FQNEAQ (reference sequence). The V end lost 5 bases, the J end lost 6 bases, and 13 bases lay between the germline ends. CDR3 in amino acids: CASSPNGHPEAFF. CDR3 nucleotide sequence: TGTGCCAGCAGCCCAAACGGACACCCTGAAGCTTTCTTT. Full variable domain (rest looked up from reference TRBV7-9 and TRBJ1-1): DTGVSQNPRHKITKRGQNVTFRCDPISEHNRLYWYRQTLGQGPEFLTYFQNEAQLEKSRLLSDRFSAERPKGSFSTLEIQRTEQGDSAMYLCASSPNGHPEAFFGQGTRLTVV.

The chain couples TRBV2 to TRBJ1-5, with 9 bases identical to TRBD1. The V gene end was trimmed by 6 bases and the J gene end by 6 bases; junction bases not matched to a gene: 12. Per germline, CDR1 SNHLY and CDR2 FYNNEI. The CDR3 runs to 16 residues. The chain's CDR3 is CASRAPGQGSSQPQHF. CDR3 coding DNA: TGTGCCAGCAGAGCCCCGGGACAGGGCTCTTCTCAGCCCCAGCATTTT.

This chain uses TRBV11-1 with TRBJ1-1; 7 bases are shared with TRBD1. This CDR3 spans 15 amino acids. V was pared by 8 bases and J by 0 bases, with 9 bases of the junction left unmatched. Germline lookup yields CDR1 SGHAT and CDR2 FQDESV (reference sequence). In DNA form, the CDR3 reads TGTGCCAGCGGAAGGGACAGTCTTATGAACACTGAAGCTTTCTTT. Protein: CASGRDSLMNTEAFF.

The CDR3: CASSFIGRVRGDEAFF. The CDR3 coding sequence is TGTGCCAGCAGCTTTATTGGGCGGGTCCGGGGGGATGAAGCTTTCTTT. The J gene is TRBJ1-1, the V gene TRBV7-9; a weak D match, TRBD1 (5 bases). CDR1 is SEHNR and CDR2 is FQNEAQ in the germline V gene (reference sequence). V lost 3 bases, J lost 7 bases, and 21 bases lay in between. CDR3 length equals 16 residues.